This TCR beta chain was recorded in a study of human T cells and chemical hapten exposure. Comments on this clonotype: The antigen is not known.

Study results and caveats: Unchanged with DPC sensitization were TCRs above 1 in 1000 frequency. While controls formed fewer of them, expanded TCRs formed significantly more large CDR3 similarity clusters. The donor cohort had alopecia, so its immune response may not match that of healthy people.

The time point here: patch test 2, 6 weeks after DPC sensitization. The treatment here: therapeutic diphenylcyclopropenone sensitization with weekly scalp DPC. The V end lost 2 bases, the J end lost 2 bases, and 6 bases lay between the germline ends. Germline V gene lookup returns CDR1 SNHLY and CDR2 FYNNEI. This CDR3 has 13 residues. Each CDR3 protein is one row after TCRdb ran MiXCR on the RACE reads. The sample holds 110,000 to 150,000 distinct CDR3 sequences; approximately 10% are singletons and the top ten take 1.2% to 1.5%. Source: whole blood, taken in connection with sensitization to the hapten diphenylcyclopropenone (DPC). This clonotype was sampled from a woman aged 45-65 years with alopecia areata. Some clones in this sample may be carry-over from other donors' samples. The chain uses TRBV2 and TRBJ1-2; D not certain. CDR3 nucleotides: TGTGCCAGCAGTGAAACACAAAACTATGGCTACACCTTC. Protein sequence: CASSETQNYGYTF. Full variable domain (rest looked up from reference TRBV2 and TRBJ1-2): EPEVTQTPSHQVTQMGQEVILRCVPISNHLYFYWYRQILGQKVEFLVSFYNNEISEKSEIFDDQFSVERPDGSNFTLKIRSTKLEDSAMYFCASSETQNYGYTFGSGTRLTVV.